The T cell receptor (beta chain) under discussion was sequenced for a study of T cell responses to AZD1222 COVID-19 vaccine. Profiled with immunoSEQ multiplex PCR; TCRdb holds only in-frame clones, not every one. The sample consists of roughly 120,000 clones, roughly nine tenths of them appearing once. The CDR3 runs to 13 residues. The V gene's germline CDR1 is SGHNT and CDR2 YENEEA. V was clipped by 4 bases and J by 3 bases, with 9 bases between them. The receptor's source is an adult in good health. This chain connects TRBV11-3 to TRBJ1-1; D uncertain. The specimen was peripheral blood, collected on day 0 of AZD1222 vaccination. The CDR3 sequence is CASSWALDTEAFF. The CDR3 nucleotides are TGTGCCAGCAGCTGGGCTCTCGACACTGAAGCTTTCTTT.